This T cell receptor (beta chain) came from a study of cytomegalovirus exposure and HLA in healthy donors. Regarding the study as a whole: The authors judged a highly shared variant cluster likely a sequencing artifact. The authors later found most CMV-associated TCR beta chains appeared HLA-restricted.

With regard to this clone: The antigen is not known.

Use of 60 Vbeta and 13 Jbeta primers characterized the PCR. Some clones are missing from TCRdb's copy, which holds only in-frame ones; the method was immunoSEQ multiplex PCR. The sample lists approximately 100,000 clones; about three quarters were seen once. Germline V gives CDR1 ENHRY, CDR2 SYGVKD. Germline trimming cut 5 bases from V and 3 bases from J; bases unmatched to any gene: 4. This CDR3 comprises 14 residues. The sequence was collected from a man in his forties in good health and CMV-seronegative. Sequenced input: PBMCs. The V gene is TRBV10-3, the J gene TRBJ1-1, with 9 bases lining up with TRBD1. CDR3 residues: CAISPQGADTEAFF. The DNA for the CDR3 is TGTGCCATCAGTCCACAGGGGGCGGACACTGAAGCTTTCTTT.